This record looks at one T cell receptor (beta chain) sequence and its context. Profiling relied on immunoSEQ multiplex PCR, and the TCRdb table lists in-frame clones only, not all of them. The data hold about 52,000 clones, with roughly 80% observed a single time. This entry comes from a study of PD-L1 blockade in urothelial cancer. V dropped 3 bases and J dropped 7; count of bases not matched to a gene: 10. The CDR3 spans 17 residues. Germline-derived CDR1 and CDR2 are SGHKS and YYEKEE (reference sequence). The sequence derives from a man aged 65-85 years with urothelial cancer. V usage is TRBV5-5 and J usage is TRBJ2-1, with TRBD2 identical over 13 bases. The specimen comprised PBMCs, sampled around atezolizumab (anti-PD-L1) treatment. In DNA form, the CDR3 reads TGTGCCAGCAGCTCCACGTGGACTAGCGGGGGAGTAAATGAGCAGTTCTTC. Protein: CASSSTWTSGGVNEQFF.